A single sample is the source of the 15 T cell receptor beta chains below, sequenced in a study of cytomegalovirus exposure and HLA in healthy donors. This PCR relied on a set of 60 Vbeta primers and 13 Jbeta primers. Method: immunoSEQ multiplex PCR; TCRdb's copy keeps in-frame clones and lacks some. The sample contains 100,000 to 150,000 clones, 70% to 80% of which appear only once. The material sequenced was PBMCs. These TCRs come from a human donor in good health.

V gene TRBV30 combines with J gene TRBJ1-1, with TRBD1 identical over 9 bases. The CDR3 contains 18 residues. Looked up from germline, CDR1 is GTSNPN and CDR2 is SVGIG (reference sequence). V gave up 8 bases and J gave up 0 bases; unmatched junction bases: 19. CDR3 residues: CAGVGQGNSLGMNTEAFF. CDR3 sequence (DNA): TGTGCCGGCGTGGGACAGGGAAATTCCCTCGGGATGAACACTGAAGCTTTCTTT. Drawing the rest from reference TRBV30 and TRBJ1-1, the complete variable domain is SQTIHQWPATLVQPVGSPLSLECTVEGTSNPNLYWYRQAAGRGLQLLFYSVGIGQISSEVPQNLSASRPQDRQFILSSKKLLLSDSGFYLCAGVGQGNSLGMNTEAFFGQGTRLTVV.

The J gene is TRBJ2-1, the V gene TRBV6-5, with D perhaps TRBD2 (5 bases). The germline gives CDR1 MNHEY, CDR2 SVGAGI. This CDR3 region has 15 residues. V lost 7 bases to trimming and J lost 8 bases, with 21 bases between them. CDR3 loop: CASTRGNPLYDEQFF. CDR3 in DNA: TGTGCCAGCACTAGAGGGAACCCTCTATACGATGAGCAGTTCTTC.

This clone occurred once. CDR3 sequence: CASSLRPGAYNEQFF. The CDR3 DNA reads TGTGCCAGCAGCTTAAGGCCGGGGGCCTACAATGAGCAGTTCTTC. The J gene is TRBJ2-1, the V gene TRBV7-3; TRBD2 is a possible D gene (6 bases). V gave up 1 base and J gave up 2 bases, with 9 bases separating them. The CDR3 contains 15 residues. Germline CDR1 SGHTA, CDR2 FQGTGA.

V is TRBV6-5 and J is TRBJ1-1; TRBD1 might be the D (5 bases). Germline CDR1 and CDR2: MNHEY and SVGAGI. CDR3 size: 13 residues. V gave up 5 bases and J gave up 9 bases, with 16 bases separating them. CDR3 in amino acids: CASSNTQGTKAFF. Here the CDR3 DNA reads TGTGCCAGCAGTAACACCCAGGGAACAAAAGCTTTCTTT.

This clone was observed a few times. The J gene is TRBJ2-5, the V gene TRBV27; the match to TRBD2 covers 7 bases. The J call is uncertain, as TRBJ2-7 better fits the DNA end. Germline-derived CDR1 and CDR2 are MNHEY and SMNVEV (reference sequence). This CDR3 contains 16 residues. The CDR3 loop is CASSLSGAGRTYEQYF. The CDR3 nucleotides are TGTGCCAGCAGTTTATCGGGTGCCGGGAGGACCTACGAGCAGTACTTC.

The chain has TRBV9 and TRBJ2-1; 10 bases map to TRBD2. The CDR3 sequence is 16 residues long. Germline V gives CDR1 SGDLS, CDR2 YYNGEE. The trim removed 0 bases at V and 10 bases at J, leaving 10 bases unmatched. This chain's CDR3 is CASSVDASGSTGEQFF. CDR3 bases: TGTGCCAGCAGCGTAGACGCTAGCGGGAGCACAGGCGAGCAGTTCTTC.

J is TRBJ2-1 and V is TRBV18, with TRBD2 identical over 10 bases. CDR3 length: 18 amino acids. Per the germline V gene, CDR1 is KGHSH and CDR2 is LQKENI. V lost 1 base and J lost 12; bases outside the gene matches: 18. This chain's CDR3 is CASSPQVAGGPGALGQFF. CDR3 sequence (DNA): TGTGCCAGCTCACCACAGGTAGCGGGGGGCCCTGGGGCACTGGGGCAGTTCTTC.

The J gene is TRBJ2-5, the V gene TRBV20-1; D unresolved. The germline V gene encodes CDR1 DFQATT and CDR2 SNEGSKA (reference sequence). This CDR3 comprises 11 residues. Deletions cut 0 bases from V and 7 bases from J, with 6 bases between. The CDR3 DNA sequence: TGCAGTGCTAGAGATATCCGGACCCAGTACTTC. Protein sequence: CSARDIRTQYF.

The chain is built from TRBV10-2 and TRBJ2-3; D perhaps matches TRBD2 (6 bases). Looked up from germline, CDR1 is WSHSY and CDR2 is SAAADI. This CDR3 spans 16 amino acids. The V and J ends lost 3 bases and 0 bases respectively, with 13 bases between them. The CDR3 coding sequence is TGCGCCAGCAGTGATGTCGGCGGGACTAGCACAGATACGCAGTATTTT. This gives the protein CASSDVGGTSTDTQYF.

The chain employs TRBV7-2 and TRBJ1-5; D might be TRBD1 (5 bases). This CDR3 spans 19 amino acids. The V gene's germline CDR1 is SGHTA and CDR2 FQGNSA. V was clipped by 1 base and J by 0 bases, with 19 bases between them. This CDR3 reads CASSLGGSGRINSNQPQHF. The DNA of the CDR3 is TGTGCCAGCAGCTTAGGAGGGTCAGGGAGGATTAATAGCAATCAGCCCCAGCATTTT.

As for this clone: A read error may produce the germline difference seen at one junction end. This chain links TRBV7-8 with TRBJ1-2; 12 bases are a match to TRBD1. The length of the CDR3 is 18 residues. Germline lookup yields CDR1 SGHVS and CDR2 FQNEAQ. Here the CDR3 reads CASTLFRDRGRLVYGYTF. The CDR3 bases are TGTGCCAGCACCTTATTCCGGGACAGGGGGCGCCTGGTCTATGGCTACACCTTC. The full variable domain, with the rest looked up from reference TRBV7-8 and TRBJ1-2, is GAGVSQSPRYKVAKRGQDVALRCDPISGHVSLFWYQQALGQGPEFLTYFQNEAQLDKSGLPSDRFFAERPEGSVSTLKIQRTQQEDSAVYLCASTLFRDRGRLVYGYTFGSGTRLTVV.

This sequence joins TRBV5-1 and TRBJ1-5; D is ambiguous. This CDR3 region has 19 residues. CDR1 SGHRS and CDR2 YFSETQ come from the germline V gene. Trimming took 1 base from V and 1 from J, leaving 21 bases between them. DNA of the CDR3: TGCGCCAGCAGCTTGATTAGTTCGGTCGGAGCTGTAAGCAATCAGCCCCAGCATTTT. Residues: CASSLISSVGAVSNQPQHF.

The rearrangement links TRBV6-5 to TRBJ2-7; the D gene is possibly TRBD2 (5 bases). Germline V gives CDR1 MNHEY, CDR2 SVGAGI. The CDR3 covers 15 residues. Trimming took 6 bases from V and 2 from J, leaving 17 bases between them. Here the CDR3 reads CASSPPGNRPYEQYF. The CDR3 DNA reads as TGTGCCAGCAGCCCACCCGGGAACCGGCCCTACGAGCAGTACTTC.

This chain links TRBV7-9 with TRBJ2-7; TRBD2 matches 7 bases. CDR3 length equals 12 residues. V lost 1 base and J lost 9; bases outside the gene matches: 3. Germline V gene data show CDR1 as SEHNR and CDR2 as FQNEAQ (reference sequence). The CDR3 reads CASSLDGGGQYF. The DNA for the CDR3 is TGTGCCAGCAGCTTAGATGGGGGGGGGCAGTACTTC.

This clone has a handful of counts. The genes are TRBV9 and TRBJ2-1; TRBD2 might be the D (6 bases). The V end was cut by 2 bases, the J end by 5 bases, with 14 bases between. Per germline, CDR1 SGDLS and CDR2 YYNGEE. The CDR3 covers 15 residues. CDR3: CASSVGTLGNNEQFF. The CDR3 DNA reads TGTGCCAGCAGCGTGGGGACTCTGGGGAACAATGAGCAGTTCTTC.